This entry is about one T cell receptor beta chain. The antigen remains undetermined. This specimen comes from a study of cytomegalovirus exposure and HLA in healthy donors. Notes on the study in general: The authors listed over 150 TCR beta chains as cytomegalovirus-associated. For cytomegalovirus status, the classifier reportedly gave diagnoses with high specificity and sensitivity.

The assay was immunoSEQ multiplex PCR, and TCRdb's table has in-frame clones only and misses some. In the table there are under 150,000 clones, 80% to 90% of which are singletons. The CDR3 contains 15 residues. CDR1 and CDR2 from the germline V gene are MNHEY and SMNVEV (reference sequence). Deletions cut 3 bases from V and 0 bases from J, with 8 bases between. The sequenced sample was PBMCs. This receptor was obtained from a woman between 25 and 40 years old in good health and CMV-seronegative. V usage is TRBV27 and J usage is TRBJ2-2; no definite D call. The chain's CDR3 is CASSFLSTNTGELFF. In DNA form, the CDR3 reads TGTGCCAGCAGTTTTCTATCTACGAACACCGGGGAGCTGTTTTTT.